A selection of T cell receptor beta chains follows, all from one sample in a study of CD8 T cells in ankylosing spondylitis. TCRdb independently ran MiXCR on the 5' RACE reads; one entry per CDR3 protein. The sample lists under 450,000 distinct CDR3 sequences; approximately 17% were seen once. Sequenced sample: blood, either unsorted or a sorted T cell fraction (not recorded which). The receptors were gathered from a male donor with ankylosing spondylitis. CDR3s leave out the opening cysteine and the closing phenylalanine or tryptophan. Fields, in order: V gene, CDR3 length, D gene, clone size, J gene, CDR3 protein. The D gene is left open where the match is weak. Part of the rows lack a size; the others show once, few, many or a class for expanded clones.

v_gene: TRBV11-2
len: 12
d_gene: .
abundance: .
j_gene: TRBJ1-5
CDR3aa: ASSPNREYQPQH

v_gene: TRBV11-2
len: 12
d_gene: .
abundance: .
j_gene: TRBJ1-1
CDR3aa: ASSLVRQNTEAF

v_gene: TRBV25-1
len: 15
d_gene: TRBD2
abundance: .
j_gene: TRBJ2-1
CDR3aa: ASSGVQGLAGENEQF

v_gene: TRBV29-1
len: 13
d_gene: .
abundance: many
j_gene: TRBJ2-1
CDR3aa: SVGPLGSSYNEQF

v_gene: TRBV3-1
len: 14
d_gene: TRBD2
abundance: .
j_gene: TRBJ2-1
CDR3aa: ASSRGLAGSYNEQF

v_gene: TRBV5-1
len: 12
d_gene: TRBD1
abundance: .
j_gene: TRBJ1-5
CDR3aa: ASSQTGGNQPQH

v_gene: TRBV3-1
len: 12
d_gene: .
abundance: .
j_gene: TRBJ1-1
CDR3aa: ASSQDNRGHKAF

v_gene: TRBV7-2
len: 15
d_gene: TRBD2
abundance: few
j_gene: TRBJ2-1
CDR3aa: ASSPGALAGSYNEQF

v_gene: TRBV3-1
len: 9
d_gene: .
abundance: many
j_gene: TRBJ2-3
CDR3aa: ASSLEGSQY

v_gene: TRBV11-2
len: 16
d_gene: TRBD2
abundance: .
j_gene: TRBJ2-3
CDR3aa: ASSLGALAGGPTDTQY

v_gene: TRBV7-9
len: 12
d_gene: TRBD2
abundance: .
j_gene: TRBJ2-2
CDR3aa: AGGTSGSSGELF

v_gene: TRBV5-1
len: 14
d_gene: TRBD2
abundance: .
j_gene: TRBJ2-3
CDR3aa: ASSFSLGGGGDTQY

v_gene: TRBV24-1
len: 14
d_gene: .
abundance: .
j_gene: TRBJ2-1
CDR3aa: ATSDPTVGSYNEQF

v_gene: TRBV28
len: 13
d_gene: .
abundance: .
j_gene: TRBJ1-2
CDR3aa: ASRGPGQSNYGYT

v_gene: TRBV11-1
len: 14
d_gene: .
abundance: few
j_gene: TRBJ2-2
CDR3aa: ASSLLRRARVGELF